The 16 T cell receptor beta chains below were found in one sample sequenced in a study of tumor and adjacent non-tumor tissue in lung cancer. No cell sorting was done before RNA was extracted from the tissue. Distant lung tissue was collected more than 3 cm away from the tumor edge. A modified ARM-PCR protocol with three rounds of nested PCR amplified TCRbeta. TCRdb called the multiplex PCR reads again in MiXCR, with one record for every CDR3 protein. This sample has some 100,000 distinct CDR3 sequences, with more than 55% found just once. Sequenced sample: distant non-tumor lung tissue. The receptors derive from a man under 40 with non-small cell lung cancer.

J is TRBJ1-5 and V is TRBV7-2; D is undetermined. Per germline, CDR1 SGHTA and CDR2 FQGNSA. V lost 2 bases to trimming and J lost 3 bases, with 8 bases between them. The CDR3 contains 14 residues. The CDR3: CASSLFQVNQPQHF. CDR3 nucleotides: TGTGCCAGCAGCTTATTCCAGGTCAATCAGCCCCAGCATTTT.

The rearrangement joins TRBV11-3 to TRBJ2-5; D is possibly TRBD1 (5 bases). This CDR3 spans 13 amino acids. The ends were cut back, 3 bases at V and 13 bases at J, with 18 bases in the middle. Germline V gene sequence: CDR1 SGHNT, CDR2 YENEEA. CDR3 nucleotide sequence: TGTGCCAGCAGCTTCAGGGATCAAGAGACCTGGTACTTC. Translation gives CASSFRDQETWYF. Variable domain in full (rest from reference TRBV11-3 and TRBJ2-5): EAGVVQSPRYKIIEKKQPVAFWCNPISGHNTLYWYLQNLGQGPELLIRYENEEAVDDSQLPKDRFSAERLKGVDSTLKIQPAELGDSAVYLCASSFRDQETWYFGPGTRLLVL.

The sample holds one count of this clonotype. The chain employs TRBV18 and TRBJ2-1, with 9 bases matching TRBD1. The CDR3 contains 14 residues. The ends lost 10 bases at V and 6 bases at J; junction bases unmatched: 10. Per the germline V gene, CDR1 is KGHSH and CDR2 is LQKENI. CDR3 loop: CANSPGQGSNEQFF. Here the CDR3 DNA reads TGTGCCAACTCTCCGGGACAGGGAAGCAATGAGCAGTTCTTC.

The V and J genes are TRBV5-1 and TRBJ1-2, with D possibly being TRBD1 (6 bases). This CDR3 is 13 amino acids long. V shed 4 bases and J shed 4 bases, with 11 bases lying between them. Looked up from germline, CDR1 is SGHRS and CDR2 is YFSETQ. The CDR3 is CASSQGTFYGYTF. In nucleotides, the CDR3 is TGCGCCAGCAGCCAGGGGACCTTCTATGGCTACACCTTC.

Points on this clonotype: The conserved closing phenylalanine or tryptophan is absent in this CDR3, likely reflecting a read error. The V gene is TRBV11-1, the J gene TRBJ1-2; 8 bases line up with TRBD1. Germline-derived CDR1 and CDR2 are SGHAT and FQDESV (reference sequence). V was pared by 6 bases and J by 4 bases, with 10 bases of the junction left unmatched. The CDR3 is made up of 15 amino acids. CDR3: CASSPRGTGLYGYTS. CDR3 coding DNA: TGTGCCAGCAGTCCACGGGGGACAGGACTCTATGGCTACACCTCC.

As for this clonotype: Just one base apart from a much larger clone, this may be a read error. This chain joins TRBV30 and TRBJ2-7; possible D gene TRBD1, 7 bases. The CDR3 is made up of 15 amino acids. CDR1 and CDR2 from the germline V gene are GTSNPN and SVGIG (reference sequence). Trimming left V 3 bases short and J 3 bases short, with 18 bases between. CDR3 in amino acids: CAWRVGGGQHYEQYF. Written as DNA, the CDR3 is TGTGCCTGGAGAGTCGGAGGGGGACAGCACTACGAGCAGTACTTC. Full variable domain (outside the CDR3, taken from reference TRBV30 and TRBJ2-7): SQTIHQWPATLVQPVGSPLSLECTVEGTSNPNLYWYRQAAGRGLQLLFYSVGIGQISSEVPQNLSASRPQDRQFILSSKKLLLSDSGFYLCAWRVGGGQHYEQYFGPGTRLTVT.

This clonotype was observed many times. The gene calls are TRBV4-3 and TRBJ2-7; 7 bases align to TRBD1. Germline trimming cut 5 bases from V and 2 bases from J; bases unmatched to any gene: 6. The CDR3 length is 14 residues. Germline V gene data show CDR1 as LGHNA and CDR2 as YSLEER. In nucleotides, the CDR3 is TGCGCCAGCAGCTTTTCGGACAGGCCCTACGAGCAGTACTTC. This encodes CASSFSDRPYEQYF.

Turning to this clonotype: A much larger clone sits a single nucleotide away, making a read error possible. The V gene is TRBV6-5, the J gene TRBJ1-3; TRBD1 is a possible D gene (6 bases). The CDR3 length is 14 residues. Trimming removed 6 bases from V and 3 bases from J, with 12 bases in between. Germline V gene sequence: CDR1 MNHEY, CDR2 SVGAGI. In DNA, the CDR3 is TGTGCCAGCAGGAGGACAGATTGTGGAAACACCATATATTTT. This encodes CASRRTDCGNTIYF.

Note on this clonotype: One end of the junction varies from germline; a read error may be responsible. This chain joins TRBV11-2 and TRBJ2-1, with D perhaps assigned TRBD1 or TRBD2 (5 bases each). Looked up from germline, CDR1 is SGHAT and CDR2 is FQNNGV. This CDR3 is built from 15 residues. CDR3: CAGSSSGTTYNEQFF. CDR3 nucleotides: TGTGCCGGCAGCTCTTCCGGGACCACCTACAATGAGCAGTTCTTC.

The J gene is TRBJ2-3, the V gene TRBV6-2 or TRBV6-3, with TRBD2 matching 9 bases. The CDR3 covers 18 residues. The germline V gene encodes CDR1 MNHEY and CDR2 SVGEGT. V was clipped by 6 bases and J by 0 bases; unmatched bases: 13. This CDR3 reads CASRYLAGLDPSTDTQYF. The CDR3 DNA is TGTGCCAGCAGATACCTAGCGGGACTGGATCCTAGCACAGATACGCAGTATTTT.

The V gene is TRBV5-4, the J gene TRBJ1-1; D gene unclear. V lost 0 bases to trimming and J lost 3 bases, with 12 bases between them. Per germline, CDR1 SGHNT and CDR2 YYREEE (reference sequence). This CDR3 contains 15 residues. Here the CDR3 DNA reads TGTGCCAGCAGCTTGGCCCCCCGCCAAGACACTGAAGCTTTCTTT. As protein: CASSLAPRQDTEAFF.

As regards this clonotype: The junction departs from germline at one end; a sequencing error may be responsible. V usage is TRBV5-4 and J usage is TRBJ2-7; the match to TRBD1 covers 7 bases. CDR1 is SGHNT, CDR2 YYREEE, per germline (reference sequence). The CDR3 contains 14 residues. The CDR3 region is CTSSLTGTDYEHYF. The CDR3 DNA follows: TGTACCAGCAGCTTGACCGGGACAGACTACGAGCATTACTTC. The full variable domain, rest sourced from reference TRBV5-4 and TRBJ2-7, is ETGVTQSPTHLIKTRGQQVTLRCSSQSGHNTVSWYQQALGQGPQFIFQYYREEENGRGNFPPRFSGLQFPNYSSELNVNALELDDSALYLCTSSLTGTDYEHYFGPGTRLTVT.

The rearrangement uses TRBV29-1 and TRBJ2-7, with TRBD2 as a possible D gene (6 bases). The V and J ends lost 0 bases and 7 bases respectively, with 13 bases between them. Germline V gene lookup returns CDR1 SQVTM and CDR2 ANQGSEA. This CDR3 contains 13 residues. The CDR3 sequence is CSVEDGGVQEQYF. In DNA, the CDR3 is TGCAGCGTTGAAGATGGAGGGGTGCAAGAGCAGTACTTC.

A few counts support this clonotype. This sequence may be a read error, since a much larger clone differs from it by one base. In DNA form, the CDR3 reads TGCAGTGTCTTGAAATATTTGGGATCCTACGAGCAGTACTTC. Its protein product is CSVLKYLGSYEQYF. V usage is TRBV20-1 and J usage is TRBJ2-7; no firm D call. The V gene's germline CDR1 is DFQATT and CDR2 SNEGSKA (reference sequence). The CDR3 runs to 14 residues. The ends were cut back, 7 bases at V and 1 base at J, with 17 bases in the middle.

The chain recombines TRBV6-1 with TRBJ1-1; D is perhaps TRBD1 (5 bases). With 9 bases removed from V and 1 base from J, the gap between germline ends came to 15 bases. This CDR3 comprises 14 residues. Per germline, CDR1 MNHNS and CDR2 SASEGT. The CDR3 here is CARTDDMRNTEAFF. The CDR3 DNA reads TGTGCCAGGACAGACGACATGCGGAACACTGAAGCTTTCTTT.

The rearrangement uses TRBV11-2 and TRBJ2-3, with 15 bases matching TRBD2. Germline assignment: CDR1 SGHAT and CDR2 FQNNGV. The ends lost 9 bases at V and 5 bases at J; junction bases unmatched: 9. The CDR3 runs 16 residues. The CDR3 here is CASGSGLAGGRDTQYF. The CDR3 coding sequence is TGTGCCAGTGGCTCGGGACTAGCGGGAGGAAGAGATACGCAGTATTTT.